The rows below give T cell receptor beta chains drawn from one sample of a study of long-term antiretroviral therapy in people with HIV. Data came from immunoSEQ multiplex PCR; TCRdb stores just in-frame clones and leaves some out. The data show 7,500 to 8,500 clones, around 85% seen once. Source: unsorted PBMCs, taken roughly 2.5 years before starting antiretroviral therapy. These receptors were collected from a man in his forties or fifties with HIV. Both conserved end residues are part of each CDR3. A D gene is named only where the DNA matches it firmly. Where a row states a size, it is once, few, many or the class of an expanded clone; other rows omit it.

j_gene: TRBJ1-2
abundance: NA
v_gene: TRBV27
d_gene: NA
CDR3aa: CASSLGQQYGYTF

j_gene: TRBJ1-2
abundance: NA
v_gene: TRBV9
d_gene: NA
CDR3aa: CASMTDNYGYTF

j_gene: TRBJ2-7
abundance: medium-sized
v_gene: TRBV6-1
d_gene: NA
CDR3aa: CATIQVYEQYF

j_gene: TRBJ1-1
abundance: NA
v_gene: TRBV29-1
d_gene: NA
CDR3aa: CSVERDNTEAFF

j_gene: TRBJ1-2
abundance: NA
v_gene: TRBV6-4
d_gene: TRBD1
CDR3aa: CASNPGQGSAYGYTF

j_gene: TRBJ2-3
abundance: NA
v_gene: TRBV6-6
d_gene: TRBD2
CDR3aa: CATWTSGTDTQYF

j_gene: TRBJ2-7
abundance: NA
v_gene: TRBV5-1
d_gene: TRBD2
CDR3aa: CASSLGLAASYEQYF

j_gene: TRBJ2-3
abundance: NA
v_gene: TRBV27
d_gene: NA
CDR3aa: CASSFPPTGLVTYTQYF

j_gene: TRBJ2-7
abundance: once
v_gene: TRBV11-2
d_gene: NA
CDR3aa: CASSPPGRESYEQYF

j_gene: TRBJ2-7
abundance: large
v_gene: TRBV25-1
d_gene: TRBD2
CDR3aa: CASSGWTSDYEQYF

j_gene: TRBJ1-1
abundance: NA
v_gene: TRBV11-2
d_gene: NA
CDR3aa: CALNCRRNTEAFF

j_gene: TRBJ2-1
abundance: medium-sized
v_gene: TRBV6-5
d_gene: TRBD2
CDR3aa: CASSYSTSGGAEQFF

j_gene: TRBJ2-7
abundance: few
v_gene: TRBV7-2
d_gene: TRBD2
CDR3aa: CASSPAGGSYEQYF

j_gene: TRBJ2-7
abundance: NA
v_gene: TRBV7-2
d_gene: TRBD1
CDR3aa: CASSFSTGGNEQYF

j_gene: TRBJ2-7
abundance: few
v_gene: TRBV7-9
d_gene: TRBD2
CDR3aa: CASSPGLTSYEQYF

j_gene: TRBJ2-3
abundance: NA
v_gene: TRBV4-1
d_gene: TRBD2
CDR3aa: CASSPGLAGVTDTQYF

j_gene: TRBJ2-7
abundance: NA
v_gene: TRBV5-1
d_gene: TRBD2
CDR3aa: CASSPATSGGTPYEQYF

j_gene: TRBJ1-2
abundance: NA
v_gene: TRBV27
d_gene: TRBD1
CDR3aa: CASMEAGGKNGYTF

j_gene: TRBJ2-3
abundance: NA
v_gene: TRBV19
d_gene: NA
CDR3aa: CASQVTSTDTQYF

j_gene: TRBJ1-1
abundance: NA
v_gene: TRBV29-1
d_gene: NA
CDR3aa: CSASHREDTEAFF

j_gene: TRBJ2-1
abundance: NA
v_gene: TRBV5-1
d_gene: NA
CDR3aa: CASSLVGGSYNEQFF

j_gene: TRBJ2-3
abundance: NA
v_gene: TRBV14
d_gene: NA
CDR3aa: CASSQAQRSSTDTQYF

j_gene: TRBJ1-4
abundance: NA
v_gene: TRBV9
d_gene: NA
CDR3aa: CASSGGISGAKEKLFF

j_gene: TRBJ2-1
abundance: NA
v_gene: TRBV5-4
d_gene: NA
CDR3aa: CASSYYYNEQFF

j_gene: TRBJ2-1
abundance: NA
v_gene: TRBV5-4
d_gene: TRBD2
CDR3aa: CASSLLSAGGVEQFF